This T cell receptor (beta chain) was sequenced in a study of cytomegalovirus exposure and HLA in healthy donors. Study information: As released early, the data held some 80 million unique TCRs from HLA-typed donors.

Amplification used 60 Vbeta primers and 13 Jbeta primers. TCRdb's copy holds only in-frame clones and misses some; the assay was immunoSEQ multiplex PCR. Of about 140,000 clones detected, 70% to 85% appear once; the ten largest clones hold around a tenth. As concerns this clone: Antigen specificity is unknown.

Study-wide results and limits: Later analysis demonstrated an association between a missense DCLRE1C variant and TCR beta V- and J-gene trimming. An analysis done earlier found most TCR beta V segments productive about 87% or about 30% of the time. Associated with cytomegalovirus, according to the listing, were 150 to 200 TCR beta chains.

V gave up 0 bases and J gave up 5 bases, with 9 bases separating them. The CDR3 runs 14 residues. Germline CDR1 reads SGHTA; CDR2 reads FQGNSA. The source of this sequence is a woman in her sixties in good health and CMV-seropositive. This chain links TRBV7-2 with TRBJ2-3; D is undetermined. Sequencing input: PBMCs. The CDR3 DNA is TGTGCCAGCAGCTTAGCACCATCCAGAGATACGCAGTATTTT. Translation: CASSLAPSRDTQYF.